The 29 T cell receptor beta chains below all came from one sample that was sequenced in a study of T-cell reconstitution after alpha-beta-depleted transplantation in children. TCRbeta library construction was performed incorporating unique molecular identifiers. TCRdb re-called the PCR reads with MiXCR, one entry per CDR3 protein. The data contain about 980,000 distinct CDR3 sequences, about 30% of them seen just once; the ten biggest clones take up about 28%. The sequencing here drew on PBMCs, mostly from graft donor cells, taken 360 days after TCRalphabeta/CD19-depleted stem cell transplant. The receptors stem from a boy in the first two years of life who had a stem cell transplant for SCID, so the T cells may come from the graft donor.

This clonotype came up a few times. CDR3 DNA sequence: TGTGCCATCAGTGGGGCCGGGGGCAGGGCGGCATCGAACACTGAAGCTTTCTTT. This codes for CAISGAGGRAASNTEAFF. The gene calls are TRBV10-3 and TRBJ1-1; the D gene is possibly TRBD1 (6 bases). The V gene lost 4 bases and the J gene lost 1 base, with 22 bases spanning the gap. The CDR3 sequence is 18 residues long. From germline, CDR1 is ENHRY and CDR2 SYGVKD.

V gene TRBV27 combines with J gene TRBJ2-3; TRBD2 is a possible D gene (5 bases). Germline-derived CDR1 and CDR2 are MNHEY and SMNVEV (reference sequence). The CDR3 spans 14 residues. Trimming left V 6 bases short and J 4 bases short, with 14 bases between. CDR3 in DNA: TGTGCCAGCAGGCCACTAGAAATTCCAGATACGCAGTATTTT. This codes for CASRPLEIPDTQYF.

This clonotype was picked up a small number of times. The chain recombines TRBV7-2 with TRBJ2-1, with 12 bases that match TRBD2. Trimming at V came to 4 bases and at J to 4 bases, leaving 8 bases not matched to a gene. The CDR3 length is 17 residues. Germline CDR1 reads SGHTA; CDR2 reads FQGNSA. CDR3 nucleotides: TGTGCCAGCAGCTCCCCAGGCCTAGCGGGGGGGTACAATGAGCAGTTCTTC. Protein: CASSSPGLAGGYNEQFF.

This clonotype has only a few counts. The V and J genes are TRBV5-1 and TRBJ1-2, with D perhaps matching TRBD1 (5 bases). V was pared by 4 bases and J by 4 bases, with 17 bases between. Per the germline V gene, CDR1 is SGHRS and CDR2 is YFSETQ. This CDR3 has 15 residues. CDR3 DNA sequence: TGCGCCAGCAGCCTGGAGCAGGGCGGACGCTATGGCTACACCTTC. Its translation: CASSLEQGGRYGYTF.

This rearrangement joins TRBV7-2 to TRBJ2-7; D possibly corresponds to TRBD2 (7 bases). Germline-derived CDR1 and CDR2 are SGHTA and FQGNSA. The CDR3 loop spans 16 amino acids. Trimming shortened V by 2 bases and J by 0 bases, and 14 bases separated the two germline ends. In DNA form, the CDR3 reads TGTGCCAGCAGCTTAAGGGGGGGGGAGGTCTCCTACGAGCAGTACTTC. This translates into CASSLRGGEVSYEQYF.

The rearrangement joins TRBV21-1 to TRBJ2-7; no check of the table's D call, TRBD1, against the DNA was made. TRBV21-1 is annotated as a pseudogene. This CDR3 spans 16 amino acids. The CDR3 DNA reads TGTGCCGCCTCATGCCAGAGAGACAGAAATTCCTACGAGCAGTACTTC. This translates into CAASCQRDRNSYEQYF.

The CDR3 loop reads CASSPQALNTEAFF. As DNA, the CDR3 is TGTGCCAGCTCACCACAGGCTTTGAACACTGAAGCTTTCTTT. The J gene is TRBJ1-1, the V gene TRBV18; D is uncertain. Germline lookup yields CDR1 KGHSH and CDR2 LQKENI. Deletions cut 1 base from V and 0 bases from J, with 6 bases between. CDR3 length equals 14 residues.

This clonotype was counted many times. V gene TRBV16 combines with J gene TRBJ2-7; tentatively, D is TRBD1 (5 bases). Germline V gene data show CDR1 as KGHSY and CDR2 as FQNENV. V was cut by 2 bases and J by 3 bases, with 11 bases left in between. This CDR3 is built from 14 residues. CDR3 sequence (DNA): TGTGCCAGCAGCCAAATGGGGCCAGGCTACGAGCAGTACTTC. This encodes CASSQMGPGYEQYF. The full variable domain, in which reference TRBV16 and TRBJ2-7 provide the parts outside the CDR3, is GEEVAQTPKHLVRGEGQKAKLYCAPIKGHSYVFWYQQVLKNEFKFLISFQNENVFDETGMPKERFSAKCLPNSPCSLEIQATKLEDSAVYFCASSQMGPGYEQYFGPGTRLTVT.

The V gene is TRBV30, the J gene TRBJ2-7; D might be TRBD2 (5 bases). This CDR3 has 12 amino acids. Looked up from germline, CDR1 is GTSNPN and CDR2 is SVGIG (reference sequence). Trimming took 3 bases from V and 2 from J, leaving 8 bases between them. The CDR3 region has the DNA TGTGCCTGGAGCACCGGGACCTACGAGCAGTACTTC. Its protein is CAWSTGTYEQYF.

This clonotype was seen more than once but under ten times. The chain is built from TRBV11-2 and TRBJ2-1; 10 bases fit TRBD2. Per germline, CDR1 SGHAT and CDR2 FQNNGV. The CDR3 length is 19 residues. The junction had 9 bases not matched to a gene; V was cut back by 1 base and J by 0 bases. The CDR3 loop is CASSLVGLAGAHSYNEQFF. CDR3 DNA: TGTGCCAGCAGCTTAGTGGGGCTAGCGGGGGCCCACTCCTACAATGAGCAGTTCTTC.

This clonotype has just a few counts. This chain uses TRBV21-1 with TRBJ2-1; the table gives TRBD1 as D, unverified against the DNA. TRBV21-1 is a known pseudogene. The CDR3 is 16 amino acids. In DNA form, the CDR3 reads TGTGCCAGCAGCAAAGCGTACAGGGGGCGCCGGAATGAGCAGTTCTTC. This gives the protein CASSKAYRGRRNEQFF.

The genes are TRBV6-5 and TRBJ1-1; the D gene is possibly TRBD1 (6 bases). V was shortened by 4 bases and J by 0 bases, with 12 bases between the two germline ends. The CDR3 runs 15 residues. Germline-derived CDR1 and CDR2 are MNHEY and SVGAGI. CDR3 nucleotides: TGTGCCAGCAGTTCCGGGACATCATTGAACACTGAAGCTTTCTTT. Translating gives CASSSGTSLNTEAFF.

The DNA of the CDR3 is TGTGCCAGCAGTGTTCAAGGGAAGAACACTGAAGCTTTCTTT. This encodes CASSVQGKNTEAFF. The rearrangement uses TRBV2 and TRBJ1-1; no firm D call. CDR3 length: 14 amino acids. Germline CDR1 SNHLY, CDR2 FYNNEI. The ends were cut back, 4 bases at V and 1 base at J, with 10 bases in the middle.

The chain links TRBV5-1 to TRBJ2-2, with D possibly TRBD2 on 5 matching bases. With 4 bases removed from V and 0 bases from J, the gap between germline ends came to 13 bases. Germline V gene lookup returns CDR1 SGHRS and CDR2 YFSETQ. The CDR3 runs 16 residues. The DNA of the CDR3 is TGCGCCAGCAGCCCCCAGCGGAGAACGAACACCGGGGAGCTGTTTTTT. It yields the protein CASSPQRRTNTGELFF.

This clonotype was observed a few times. The chain employs TRBV20-1 and TRBJ2-5; 9 bases agree with TRBD1. The CDR3 consists of 14 residues. Germline V gives CDR1 DFQATT, CDR2 SNEGSKA (reference sequence). The V gene end was trimmed by 1 base and the J gene end by 5 bases; junction bases not matched to a gene: 5. Written as DNA, the CDR3 is TGCAGTGCTAGAGTCAACAGGGGGCAGGAGACCCAGTACTTC. It is translated as CSARVNRGQETQYF.

This clonotype appeared a few times. The chain employs TRBV20-1 and TRBJ2-7; D possibly corresponds to TRBD1 (7 bases). CDR3 length equals 13 residues. Trimming took off 8 bases at V and 3 bases at J, with 17 bases between the two ends. Germline CDR1 DFQATT, CDR2 SNEGSKA (reference sequence). The CDR3 here is CSPTRGRDYEQYF. For the CDR3, the DNA is TGCAGTCCAACAAGGGGGCGGGACTACGAGCAGTACTTC.

The chain uses TRBV29-1 and TRBJ2-1; TRBD2 matches 10 bases. CDR1 is SQVTM and CDR2 is ANQGSEA in the germline V gene. This CDR3 is 15 amino acids long. V lost 6 bases, J lost 8 bases, and 13 bases stayed unmatched. Here the CDR3 reads CSVKETSGFGDEQFF. The CDR3 nucleotides read TGCAGCGTCAAAGAGACTAGCGGGTTCGGCGATGAGCAGTTCTTC.

The V gene is TRBV6-1, the J gene TRBJ1-5; 8 bases line up with TRBD1. The CDR3 spans 14 residues. The J segment lost 3 bases and the V segment lost 6 bases, leaving 4 bases of the junction unmatched. In germline, CDR1 is MNHNS, CDR2 SASEGT. The CDR3 is CASRQGGLNQPQHF. CDR3 DNA: TGTGCCAGCAGACAGGGGGGGCTCAATCAGCCCCAGCATTTT.

The CDR3 sequence: CSVKLAANNSPLHF. For the CDR3, the DNA is TGCAGCGTTAAGTTGGCAGCTAATAATTCACCCCTCCACTTT. The rearrangement uses TRBV29-1 and TRBJ1-6; D remains unclear. V was shortened by 5 bases and J by 5 bases, with 13 bases between the two germline ends. The CDR3 totals 14 residues. Germline CDR1 reads SQVTM; CDR2 reads ANQGSEA. Filled out from reference TRBV29-1 and TRBJ1-6, the complete variable domain reads SAVISQKPSRDICQRGTSLTIQCQVDSQVTMMFWYRQQPGQSLTLIATANQGSEATYESGFVIDKFPISRPNLTFSTLTVSNMSPEDSSIYLCSVKLAANNSPLHFGNGTRLTVT.

J is TRBJ2-2 and V is TRBV7-3; possible D gene TRBD1, 5 bases. Trimming cost V 6 bases and J 4 bases, with 9 bases left between them. This CDR3 has 13 residues. CDR1 and CDR2 (germline): SGHTA, FQGTGA. The CDR3 reads CASRLGVTGELFF. The CDR3 coding sequence is TGTGCCAGCAGATTAGGGGTCACCGGGGAGCTGTTTTTT.

This clonotype has just a few counts. This chain uses TRBV6-1 with TRBJ2-2, with 7 bases identical to TRBD2. Germline CDR1 reads MNHNS; CDR2 reads SASEGT. The CDR3 is made up of 16 amino acids. The J segment lost 3 bases and the V segment lost 5 bases, leaving 9 bases of the junction unmatched. This chain's CDR3 is CASSPRFAGDTGELFF. The CDR3 DNA is TGTGCCAGCAGTCCCCGGTTTGCGGGGGACACCGGGGAGCTGTTTTTT.

The chain combines TRBV20-1 with TRBJ1-1, with TRBD1 identical over 7 bases. Trimming cost V 1 base and J 1 base; bases outside gene matches: 6. There are 15 residues in the CDR3. The germline CDR1 and CDR2 sequences are DFQATT and SNEGSKA (reference sequence). The CDR3 here is CSARGQGGRNTEAFF. In DNA, the CDR3 is TGCAGTGCTAGAGGCCAGGGGGGCCGGAACACTGAAGCTTTCTTT.

The rearrangement joins TRBV18 to TRBJ2-1; D gene ambiguous. This CDR3 comprises 13 residues. CDR1 is KGHSH and CDR2 is LQKENI in the germline V gene. Trimming cost V 1 base and J 3 bases, with 4 bases left between them. DNA for the CDR3: TGTGCCAGCTCACCACGGTTCTACAATGAGCAGTTCTTC. It yields the protein CASSPRFYNEQFF.

This clonotype has only a few counts. The chain's CDR3 is CSAPRATDTQYF. Written as DNA, the CDR3 is TGCAGTGCCCCCAGGGCTACAGATACGCAGTATTTT. V is TRBV20-1 and J is TRBJ2-3; weak D call: TRBD1 (5 bases). The V gene's germline CDR1 is DFQATT and CDR2 SNEGSKA (reference sequence). This CDR3 has 12 amino acids. Trimming took off 6 bases at V and 3 bases at J, with 10 bases between the two ends.

Only a few counts were recorded for this clonotype. The V call is TRBV15, the J call TRBJ2-7; D uncertain. Germline V gene sequence: CDR1 LNHNV, CDR2 YYDKDF (reference sequence). This CDR3 comprises 15 residues. Trimming took 2 bases from V and 4 from J, leaving 15 bases between them. CDR3 loop: CATSRTAGEWYEQYF. In DNA form, the CDR3 reads TGTGCCACCAGCAGAACAGCAGGAGAATGGTACGAGCAGTACTTC.

There are a few counts of this clonotype. The V gene is TRBV23-1, the J gene TRBJ2-5; 8 bases align to TRBD1. TRBV23-1 has ORF status, its function being uncertain. The CDR3 consists of 18 residues. After removal of 6 bases from V and 0 bases from J, the junction contained 15 bases not matched to a gene. The CDR3 nucleotides are TGCGCCAGCAGCCACGGCTTACTTGGACAGGGCCACCAAGAGACCCAGTACTTC. Its protein product is CASSHGLLGQGHQETQYF.

V and J are TRBV20-1 and TRBJ1-5; D might be TRBD1 (5 bases). The CDR3 loop spans 12 amino acids. Trimming pared 3 bases from V and 3 bases from J, leaving 6 bases between. Germline V gene lookup returns CDR1 DFQATT and CDR2 SNEGSKA (reference sequence). The CDR3 DNA follows: TGCAGTGCTAGGACAGCCAATCAGCCCCAGCATTTT. Residues: CSARTANQPQHF.

This clonotype was detected a few times. The chain joins TRBV29-1 to TRBJ2-2, with D possibly TRBD1 on 5 matching bases. The CDR3 has 13 residues. Germline CDR1 and CDR2: SQVTM and ANQGSEA. V lost 4 bases and J lost 3, with 9 bases in between. CDR3 nucleotides: TGCAGCGTTGGGACACTCCACACCGGGGAGCTGTTTTTT. Encoded protein: CSVGTLHTGELFF.

This clonotype was counted between two and nine times. The gene calls are TRBV5-1 and TRBJ1-1, with D possibly matching TRBD1 (6 bases). The CDR3 spans 14 residues. Germline V gene data show CDR1 as SGHRS and CDR2 as YFSETQ. Trimming cost V 4 bases and J 3 bases, with 13 bases left between them. The CDR3 loop is CASSMGARDTEAFF. The CDR3 DNA sequence: TGCGCCAGCAGCATGGGGGCTAGGGACACTGAAGCTTTCTTT.